This TCR beta chain was found in a study of technical replicates of blood from a few donors. The CDR3 consists of 16 residues. V dropped 3 bases and J dropped 1 base, with 19 bases sitting between them. Germline lookup yields CDR1 GTSNPN and CDR2 SVGIG (reference sequence). Some clones are missing from TCRdb's copy, which holds only in-frame ones; the method was immunoSEQ multiplex PCR. The table records tens of thousands of clones, about 94% of them present only once. Sequenced input: T cells isolated from PBMCs. This TCR came from a human donor in good health. This chain joins TRBV30 and TRBJ2-7; possibly TRBD1 for D (7 bases). CDR3 coding DNA: TGTGCCTGGAGATCTCTGAGGAGGGGGCTGTCCTACGAGCAGTACTTC. Protein product: CAWRSLRRGLSYEQYF. Variable domain in full (rest from reference TRBV30 and TRBJ2-7): SQTIHQWPATLVQPVGSPLSLECTVEGTSNPNLYWYRQAAGRGLQLLFYSVGIGQISSEVPQNLSASRPQDRQFILSSKKLLLSDSGFYLCAWRSLRRGLSYEQYFGPGTRLTVT.